This T cell receptor beta chain was retrieved from a study of shared clonotypes between healthy human individuals. On the study more broadly: Per donor, CD8 memory used one plate, CD8 naive used two, CD4 memory used three and CD4 naive used three.

TCRdb's table, derived via immunoSEQ multiplex PCR, lists solely in-frame clones and lacks some. The repertoire consists of about 510,000 clones, with less than 96% occurring once and the leading ten covering 0.06%. Germline-derived CDR1 and CDR2 are MDHEN and SYDVKM. Trimming removed 7 bases at V and 6 bases at J, with 13 bases between. The CDR3 is made up of 13 amino acids. To note about this clone: Its target is unknown.

Study-level findings and limits: Non-shared clonotypes showed lower generation probabilities than clonotypes common to all four donors.

The rearrangement uses TRBV28 and TRBJ2-1, with D tentatively TRBD2 (6 bases). The sequence derives from a woman aged 25-40 years in good health. The sequenced material came from naive CD4+ T cells sorted from blood. Subset indicated: CD45RA+ positively selected. The CDR3 region has the DNA TGTGCCAGCACCATCTCGACTAGCAATGAGCAGTTCTTC. This gives the protein CASTISTSNEQFF.